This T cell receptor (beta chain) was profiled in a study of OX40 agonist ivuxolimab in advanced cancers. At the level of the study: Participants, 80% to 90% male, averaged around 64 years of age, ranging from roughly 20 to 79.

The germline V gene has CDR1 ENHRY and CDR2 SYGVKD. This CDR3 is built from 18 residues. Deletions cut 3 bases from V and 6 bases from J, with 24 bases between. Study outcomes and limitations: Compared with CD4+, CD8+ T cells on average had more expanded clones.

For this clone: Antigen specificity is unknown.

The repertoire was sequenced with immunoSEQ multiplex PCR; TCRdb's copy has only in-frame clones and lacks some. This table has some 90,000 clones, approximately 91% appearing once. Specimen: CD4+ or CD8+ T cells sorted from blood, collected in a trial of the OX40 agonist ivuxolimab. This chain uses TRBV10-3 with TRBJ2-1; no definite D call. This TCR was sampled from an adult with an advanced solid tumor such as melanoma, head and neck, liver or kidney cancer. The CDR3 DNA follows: TGTGCCATCAGTGACCCACCCCAACCGGGCCCGAACTTCAATGAGCAGTTCTTC. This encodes CAISDPPQPGPNFNEQFF.